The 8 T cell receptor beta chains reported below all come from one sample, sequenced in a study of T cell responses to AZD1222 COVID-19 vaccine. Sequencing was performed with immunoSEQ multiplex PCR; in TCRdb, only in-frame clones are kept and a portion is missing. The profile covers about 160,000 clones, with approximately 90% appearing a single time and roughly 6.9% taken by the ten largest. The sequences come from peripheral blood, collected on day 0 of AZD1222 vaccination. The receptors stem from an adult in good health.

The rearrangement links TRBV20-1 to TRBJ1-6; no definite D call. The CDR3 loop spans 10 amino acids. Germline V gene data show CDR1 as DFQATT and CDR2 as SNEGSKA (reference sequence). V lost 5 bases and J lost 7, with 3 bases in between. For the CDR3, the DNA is TGCAGTGCTGTCAATTCACCCCTCCACTTT. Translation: CSAVNSPLHF.

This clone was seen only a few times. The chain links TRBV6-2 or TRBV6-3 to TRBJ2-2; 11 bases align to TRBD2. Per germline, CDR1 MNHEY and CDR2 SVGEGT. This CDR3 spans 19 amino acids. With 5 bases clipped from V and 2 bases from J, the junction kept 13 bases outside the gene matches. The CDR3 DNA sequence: TGTGCCAGCAGTGCCGGGACTAGCGGAGACCAAATAAACACCGGGGAGCTGTTTTTT. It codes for CASSAGTSGDQINTGELFF.

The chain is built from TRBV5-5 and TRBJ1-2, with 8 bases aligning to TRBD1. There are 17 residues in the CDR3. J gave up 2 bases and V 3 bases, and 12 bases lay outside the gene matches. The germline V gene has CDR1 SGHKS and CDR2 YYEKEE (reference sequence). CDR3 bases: TGTGCCAGCAGCTACACACCAGGGGGCCGCGTGAACTATGGCTACACCTTC. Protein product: CASSYTPGGRVNYGYTF.

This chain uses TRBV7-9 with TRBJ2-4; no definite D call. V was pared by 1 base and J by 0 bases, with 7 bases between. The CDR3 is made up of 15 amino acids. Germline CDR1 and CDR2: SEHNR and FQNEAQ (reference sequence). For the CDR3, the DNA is TGTGCCAGCAGCTTAGGCTCCCTAGCCAAAAACATTCAGTACTTC. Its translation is CASSLGSLAKNIQYF.

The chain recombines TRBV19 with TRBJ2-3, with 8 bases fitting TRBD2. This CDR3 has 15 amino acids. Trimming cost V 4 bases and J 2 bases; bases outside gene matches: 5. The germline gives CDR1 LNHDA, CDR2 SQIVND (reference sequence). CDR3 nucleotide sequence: TGTGCCAGTAGTAACGCGGGGGGACCCACAGATACGCAGTATTTT. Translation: CASSNAGGPTDTQYF.

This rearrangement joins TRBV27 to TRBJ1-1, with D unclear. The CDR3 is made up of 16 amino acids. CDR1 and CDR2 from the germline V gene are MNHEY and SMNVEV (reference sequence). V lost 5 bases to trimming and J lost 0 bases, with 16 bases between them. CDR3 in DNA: TGTGCCAGCAGTCCCGCCGGGCTCGCAATGAACACTGAAGCTTTCTTT. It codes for CASSPAGLAMNTEAFF.

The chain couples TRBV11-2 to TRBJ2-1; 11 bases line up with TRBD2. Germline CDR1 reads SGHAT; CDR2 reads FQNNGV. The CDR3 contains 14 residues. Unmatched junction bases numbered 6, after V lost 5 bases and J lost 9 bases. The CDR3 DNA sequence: TGTGCCAGCAGCGCACTAGCGGGGGTTGGTGAGCAGTTCTTC. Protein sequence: CASSALAGVGEQFF.

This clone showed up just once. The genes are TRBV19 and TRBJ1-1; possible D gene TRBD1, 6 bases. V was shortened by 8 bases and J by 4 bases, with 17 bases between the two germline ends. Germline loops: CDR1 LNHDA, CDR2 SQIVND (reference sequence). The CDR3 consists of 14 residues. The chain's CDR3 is CASFRGPGSTEAFF. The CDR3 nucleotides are TGTGCCAGTTTCCGGGGGCCGGGGTCCACTGAAGCTTTCTTT.